This T cell receptor beta chain was identified during a study of identical twins. Study-level findings and limits: The degree of excess twin sharing was weaker in beta out-of-frame sequences. Findings depended on cross-sectional statistics rather than tracking the same donors.

With respect to this clonotype: Its antigen is still unknown.

A single record per CDR3 protein comes from TCRdb applying MiXCR to the 5' RACE reads. The sample includes about 390,000 distinct CDR3 sequences, roughly 10% of them seen just once. Trimming removed 0 bases at V and 3 bases at J, with 9 bases between. Germline lookup yields CDR1 WSHSY and CDR2 SAAADI. The CDR3 contains 14 residues. The sequenced sample consisted of naive T cells sorted from blood. This clonotype originated in a woman in her forties or fifties in good health. The chain links TRBV10-2 to TRBJ2-7, with D perhaps matching TRBD1 (5 bases). Here the CDR3 reads CASSESDTYYEQYF. The CDR3 nucleotides read TGCGCCAGCAGTGAGTCGGACACCTACTACGAGCAGTACTTC.